This T cell receptor beta chain was profiled in a study of T cell responses to AZD1222 COVID-19 vaccine (dated by TCRdb to the early 2020s). For the wider study: AZD1222 recipients given second doses at about 4 weeks or at about 12 weeks were pooled, since spike-specific TCR depth and breadth were not found to differ between the two schedules. Enrollment into the trials was organized by age into subgroups of 18-55, 56-69 and 70-plus years, and those subgroups contained approximately 160, 26 and 62 TCR-sequenced participants, respectively. TCR sequencing was performed for roughly 250 trial participants, of whom 200 to 210 were given two doses of AZD1222 and 26 were given two doses of MenACWY control vaccine.

In regard to this clone: Its antigen remains undetermined. The input lacks base qualities; no much larger clone sits a single base away.

The research as a whole found: Reportedly, close to half of the unique spike-specific TCRs recognized epitopes lying outside the regions that are mutated in the B.1.351 and B.1.1.7 variants. Because no samples from the day 14 peak response were available, repertoires could be characterized only after the peak T cell response. In the small 56-69-year group, the increase in depth fell short of significance, most likely because of low power. Only five to seven AZD1222 recipients were SARS-CoV-2 seropositive at baseline, limiting conclusions about previously exposed vaccinees. Most participants were white British and females outnumbered males, and the authors suggested that clonal diversity may have been underestimated. The whole spike protein was spanned by vaccine-associated CD4 TCRs, and dominant responses were seen in regions 160-218 and 743-854. Spike-specific TCR breadth and depth rose significantly after two AZD1222 doses compared with day 0 and with MenACWY recipients.

The CDR3 regions of human TCRbeta chains were analyzed by immunosequencing. The original methods were these. TCRs in the repertoires were matched against a reference library of SARS-CoV-2-specific TCRs that had been generated with the MIRA antigen-specificity platform. Breadth was defined as the fraction of unique TCRs that were SARS-CoV-2-associated, and depth was defined as the fraction of total T cells that were SARS-CoV-2-associated. Using the MIRA data, each spike-specific TCR was mapped to the spike region that the TCR reacts to and placed in a CD4 or CD8 class. Log10-transformed breadth and depth values were compared by one-way ANOVA with Sidak's multiple comparisons tests. The source is immuneACCESS, and TCRdb retained only in-frame sequences with V and J called. Part of the clones is not carried over; for the studies checked, unresolved V genes explain less than half of this, and the remainder is unexplained. D and trimming come from the DNA, and the V and J calls and clone size come from that table. The sample records about 150,000 clones, roughly 94% of which are singletons. 1.3% of the sample lies in the top ten.

The label giving this sample's time point can be read as: baseline before first vaccination. The vaccinee samples were drawn from two UK trials, COV001 and COV002, one of which was a single-blind randomized controlled phase 2/3 trial testing AZD1222 (ChAdOx1 nCoV-19) in healthy adults. Trial participant PBMC samples were collected at day 0 and day 28 after the second dose for TCRbeta chain sequencing. The receptor was isolated from an adult in good health. The sequencing used peripheral blood, collected on day 0 of AZD1222 vaccination.

CDR3 sequence: CASSQISGGNGYTF. The sequenced DNA is TGCGCCAGCAGCCAAATCTCAGGGGGAAATGGCTACACCTTC. The chain links TRBV4-1 with TRBJ1-2; TRBD1 aligns with 7 central bases. Sequences MGHRA (CDR1) and YSYEKL (CDR2) are obtained from the germline V gene. Counted from cysteine to phenylalanine, this CDR3 has 14 amino acids. The only DNA kept is the CDR3, 42 bases in frame from the first base. The V end gives up 2 bases and the J end 6 bases, leaving 6 bases in the junction not matched to a gene.